This T cell receptor (beta chain) is from a study of blood T cell repertoires in COVID-19. Trimming took off 4 bases at V and 3 bases at J, with 10 bases between the two ends. The germline gives CDR1 LNHDA, CDR2 SQIVND (reference sequence). This CDR3 has 14 residues. Profiling relied on immunoSEQ multiplex PCR, and the TCRdb table lists in-frame clones only, not all of them. Among around 430,000 clones, approximately 90% were seen once, and the ten largest hold around an eighth. Seattle patients were enrolled during active infection and followed longitudinally. The receptor comes from a woman aged 45-59 years with COVID-19, enrolled during active disease. The chain combines TRBV19 with TRBJ1-5; D gene uncertain. The sequenced material came from peripheral blood. CDR3 loop: CASSREAFNQPQHF. In DNA, the CDR3 is TGTGCCAGTAGTAGAGAGGCATTCAATCAGCCCCAGCATTTT. Together with reference TRBV19 and TRBJ1-5, the CDR3 gives the full variable domain: DGGITQSPKYLFRKEGQNVTLSCEQNLNHDAMYWYRQDPGQGLRLIYYSQIVNDFQKGDIAEGYSVSREKKESFPLTVTSAQKNPTAFYLCASSREAFNQPQHFGDGTRLSIL.